Each of the 23 T cell receptor beta chains below was sequenced from the same sample in a study of T cell changes during pregnancy in multiple sclerosis. Only in-frame clones appear in the TCRdb table, and some are missing; sequencing was by immunoSEQ multiplex PCR. The sample includes roughly 46,000 clones, 92% of them seen just once. Material: peripheral blood, obtained in the third trimester of pregnancy. These TCRs come from a female donor with multiple sclerosis, enrolled in a pregnancy study.

V usage is TRBV7-9 and J usage is TRBJ1-1; no reliable D call. V lost 2 bases, J lost 3 bases, and 7 bases lay in between. The germline gives CDR1 SEHNR, CDR2 FQNEAQ (reference sequence). The CDR3 is 13 residues long. The CDR3 sequence: CASSLKGDTEAFF. The CDR3 nucleotides are TGTGCCAGCAGCTTAAAAGGAGACACTGAAGCTTTCTTT.

The chain employs TRBV7-9 and TRBJ2-2; 13 nucleotides align to TRBD2. CDR1 and CDR2 (germline): SEHNR, FQNEAQ (reference sequence). J gave up 0 bases and V 4 bases, and 5 bases lay outside the gene matches. The CDR3 runs to 18 residues. The CDR3 DNA reads as TGTGCCAGCAGCTACGGACTAGCGGGAGCGGCGAACACCGGGGAGCTGTTTTTT. Its translation is CASSYGLAGAANTGELFF.

As DNA, the CDR3 is TGTGCCATCAGTGAGTCCGGCTGGGCGCAGTTCTTC. Translated: CAISESGWAQFF. The chain links TRBV10-3 to TRBJ2-1, with D hard to call. CDR1 is ENHRY, CDR2 SYGVKD, per germline. This CDR3 has 12 amino acids. V lost 0 bases and J lost 12, with 9 bases in between.

The chain carries TRBV2 and TRBJ1-2, with a tentative D call TRBD1 (5 bases). The CDR3 spans 15 residues. From germline, CDR1 is SNHLY and CDR2 FYNNEI. Trimming removed 4 bases from V and 0 bases from J, with 12 bases in between. In nucleotides, the CDR3 is TGTGCCAGCAGTGGACGGACAACGCCTAACTATGGCTACACCTTC. Translation gives CASSGRTTPNYGYTF.

The chain employs TRBV27 and TRBJ1-2; D possibly corresponds to TRBD1 (5 bases). The CDR3 consists of 14 residues. Germline V lookup: CDR1 MNHEY, CDR2 SMNVEV (reference sequence). V was pared by 5 bases and J by 1 base, with 11 bases between. CDR3 protein: CASSIQGNNYGYTF. As DNA, the CDR3 is TGTGCCAGCAGTATTCAGGGTAATAACTATGGCTACACCTTC.

The rearrangement links TRBV7-8 to TRBJ2-1; 14 bases line up with TRBD2. The CDR3 has 20 residues. V lost 3 bases, J lost 1 base, and 11 bases stayed unmatched. The germline gives CDR1 SGHVS, CDR2 FQNEAQ. Here the CDR3 reads CASSLHQTSGRGWSYNEQFF. DNA of the CDR3: TGTGCCAGCAGCTTGCACCAGACTAGCGGGAGGGGTTGGTCCTACAATGAGCAGTTCTTC.

This clone occurred once. The J gene is TRBJ2-2, the V gene TRBV19, with TRBD2 identical over 12 bases. The CDR3 spans 19 residues. Germline V CDR1 and CDR2: LNHDA, SQIVND (reference sequence). V dropped 5 bases and J dropped 6; count of bases not matched to a gene: 16. CDR3: CASSSSPTSGRSIAGELFF. The DNA for the CDR3 is TGTGCCAGTAGTTCCTCTCCAACTAGCGGGAGGTCTATAGCCGGGGAGCTGTTTTTT.

The chain recombines TRBV30 with TRBJ2-7; D remains ambiguous. The CDR3 has 11 amino acids. Trimming stripped 1 base from V and 3 bases from J, with 4 bases between. CDR1 and CDR2 (germline): GTSNPN, SVGIG (reference sequence). The CDR3 loop reads CAWSGSYEQYF. The CDR3 nucleotides are TGTGCCTGGAGTGGGAGCTACGAGCAGTACTTC. The full variable domain, its missing parts supplied by reference TRBV30 and TRBJ2-7, is SQTIHQWPATLVQPVGSPLSLECTVEGTSNPNLYWYRQAAGRGLQLLFYSVGIGQISSEVPQNLSASRPQDRQFILSSKKLLLSDSGFYLCAWSGSYEQYFGPGTRLTVT.

The V gene is TRBV6-1, the J gene TRBJ2-7; 11 positions match TRBD1. J gave up 7 bases and V 1 base, and 6 bases lay outside the gene matches. Germline CDR1 is MNHNS and CDR2 is SASEGT. The CDR3 contains 15 residues. In DNA form, the CDR3 reads TGTGCCAGCAGTGAAGTGGGGACAGGGGGTGCGGAGCAGTACTTC. Amino acid sequence: CASSEVGTGGAEQYF.

J is TRBJ2-3 and V is TRBV18; TRBD2 matches 12 bases. Germline values: CDR1 KGHSH, CDR2 LQKENI. This CDR3 region has 18 residues. V trimming: 0 bases; J trimming: 0 bases; junction bases outside the gene matches: 4. The CDR3 region is CASSPPGLAGSSTDTQYF. CDR3 coding DNA: TGTGCCAGCTCACCACCCGGACTAGCGGGATCCAGCACAGATACGCAGTATTTT.

The chain links TRBV6-4 to TRBJ1-5; D unresolved. The length of the CDR3 is 12 residues. Germline V gene sequence: CDR1 MRHNA, CDR2 SNTAGT. Trimming took off 2 bases at V and 9 bases at J, with 8 bases between the two ends. The CDR3 DNA is TGTGCCAGCAGTGACCACGGTCGGCCCCAGCATTTT. It codes for CASSDHGRPQHF.

The rearrangement joins TRBV6-6 to TRBJ2-7; 8 nucleotides line up with TRBD2. The germline V gene encodes CDR1 MNHNY and CDR2 SVGAGI (reference sequence). The CDR3 has 15 residues. V shed 5 bases and J 5 bases; nucleotides not matched to a gene: 11. CDR3: CASSAGLGDFHEQYF. CDR3 nucleotides: TGTGCCAGCAGTGCGGGACTAGGCGATTTCCACGAGCAGTACTTC.

The V and J genes are TRBV6-6 and TRBJ1-3, with 8 positions matching TRBD1. There are 16 residues in the CDR3. With V trimmed by 7 bases and J by 1 base, 9 bases remained unmatched. From germline, CDR1 is MNHNY and CDR2 SVGAGI (reference sequence). This CDR3 is CASIGQTGVSGNTIYF. The CDR3 coding sequence is TGTGCCAGCATAGGGCAGACAGGGGTTTCTGGAAACACCATATATTTT.

J is TRBJ2-7 and V is TRBV5-4; 8 bases are shared with TRBD2. CDR1 is SGHNT and CDR2 is YYREEE in the germline V gene (reference sequence). V gave up 4 bases and J gave up 2 bases; unmatched junction bases: 11. This CDR3 has 16 residues. The CDR3 nucleotides are TGTGCCAGCAGCCCTTCCAGTAGCGGGACTACCTACGAGCAGTACTTC. As protein: CASSPSSSGTTYEQYF.

J is TRBJ1-2 and V is TRBV7-2; 7 bases are shared with TRBD1. The CDR3 length is 15 residues. Per germline, CDR1 SGHTA and CDR2 FQGNSA. Trimming removed 5 bases from V and 6 bases from J; junction bases left unmatched: 12. The CDR3 region is CASSPRTGLNHGYTF. CDR3 DNA sequence: TGTGCCAGCAGCCCCCGGACAGGTTTGAATCATGGCTACACCTTC.

The rearrangement links TRBV19 to TRBJ2-1; 13 bases line up with TRBD2. Per the germline V gene, CDR1 is LNHDA and CDR2 is SQIVND (reference sequence). The V and J ends lost 9 bases and 10 bases, in that order; junction bases with no gene match: 9. The CDR3 has 14 amino acids. The CDR3 DNA follows: TGTGCCAGCAGAGGACTAGCGGGAGCTGGAGAGCAGTTCTTC. The encoded protein is CASRGLAGAGEQFF.

The rearrangement uses TRBV18 and TRBJ2-3; a possible D gene is TRBD2 (5 bases). CDR1 KGHSH and CDR2 LQKENI come from the germline V gene. V was cut by 3 bases and J by 4 bases, with 11 bases left in between. CDR3 length equals 14 residues. CDR3 coding DNA: TGTGCCAGCTCACCTTTGAGGGCCCCAGATACGCAGTATTTT. This gives the protein CASSPLRAPDTQYF.

This clone was counted a single time. The V and J genes are TRBV7-6 and TRBJ2-3, with D unclear. The CDR3 covers 16 residues. The germline CDR1 and CDR2 sequences are SGHVS and FNYEAQ. Trimming removed 1 base from V and 5 bases from J, with 16 bases in between. The CDR3 loop is CASSLGSAGGQDTQYF. The DNA for the CDR3 is TGTGCCAGCAGCTTAGGGTCGGCCGGTGGGCAAGATACGCAGTATTTT.

This clone turned up a few times. The gene calls are TRBV4-3 and TRBJ2-3; D possibly corresponds to TRBD1 (6 bases). Germline CDR1 LGHNA, CDR2 YSLEER. The CDR3 is 17 amino acids. Trimming removed 0 bases at V and 2 bases at J, with 15 bases between. The CDR3 spells CASSQDLSGHNTDTQYF. CDR3 coding DNA: TGCGCCAGCAGCCAAGATTTATCGGGACACAACACAGATACGCAGTATTTT.

The chain links TRBV18 to TRBJ2-7, with D perhaps matching TRBD1 (6 bases). V was cut by 2 bases and J by 6 bases, with 20 bases left in between. The CDR3 runs 16 residues. Germline CDR1 reads KGHSH; CDR2 reads LQKENI. CDR3 residues: CASSPTGRSTTGEQYF. The CDR3 nucleotides are TGTGCCAGCTCACCAACAGGGAGAAGTACAACGGGCGAGCAGTACTTC. Full variable domain (missing parts from reference TRBV18 and TRBJ2-7): NAGVMQNPRHLVRRRGQEARLRCSPMKGHSHVYWYRQLPEEGLKFMVYLQKENIIDESGMPKERFSAEFPKEGPSILRIQQVVRGDSAAYFCASSPTGRSTTGEQYFGPGTRLTVT.

The chain is built from TRBV15 and TRBJ2-5; TRBD2 is a possible D gene (7 bases). Trimming stripped 5 bases from V and 8 bases from J, with 18 bases between. CDR1 LNHNV and CDR2 YYDKDF come from the germline V gene (reference sequence). The CDR3 spans 14 residues. In nucleotides, the CDR3 is TGTGCCACCAGCCATCGGGGGGCTCCGGAAACCCAGTACTTC. Amino acids: CATSHRGAPETQYF.

The chain combines TRBV2 with TRBJ1-4; TRBD1 aligns across 9 bases. The V gene end was trimmed by 7 bases and the J gene end by 3 bases; junction bases not matched to a gene: 6. Germline-derived CDR1 and CDR2 are SNHLY and FYNNEI. CDR3 length equals 15 residues. The CDR3 nucleotides are TGTGCCAGCACCGAGGACAGGGGTTCTAATGAAAAACTGTTTTTT. The encoded protein is CASTEDRGSNEKLFF.

V gene TRBV6-4 combines with J gene TRBJ2-6; no clear D gene. The CDR3 has 14 amino acids. Germline V gene data show CDR1 as MRHNA and CDR2 as SNTAGT. With 6 bases removed from V and 0 bases from J, the gap between germline ends came to 6 bases. Here the CDR3 reads CASSNSSGANVLTF. The CDR3 nucleotides are TGTGCCAGCAGCAATAGCTCTGGGGCCAACGTCCTGACTTTC.